The 16 T cell receptor beta chains reported below all come from one sample, sequenced in a study of shared clonotypes between healthy human individuals. Profiling relied on immunoSEQ multiplex PCR, and the TCRdb table lists in-frame clones only, not all of them. The table has over a million clones, 98% seen once. Sequencing was carried out using naive CD4+ T cells sorted from blood. Specified subset: CD45RA+ positively selected. All receptors derive from a man under 40 in good health.

About this clone: An end of the junction does not agree with germline; a read error may underlie this. The CDR3 DNA sequence: TGTGCTAGCAGCCTCTCCCGGGACAGGGGCACCGGGGAGCTGTTTTTT. Translating gives CASSLSRDRGTGELFF. This chain uses TRBV7-7 with TRBJ2-2; 10 positions agree with TRBD1. The CDR3 covers 16 residues. Germline values: CDR1 SSHAT, CDR2 FNYEAQ (reference sequence).

This chain uses TRBV7-8 with TRBJ2-1; 11 bases are shared with TRBD2. With 8 bases clipped from V and 4 bases from J, the junction kept 1 base outside the gene matches. There are 13 residues in the CDR3. Germline CDR1 reads SGHVS; CDR2 reads FQNEAQ. The CDR3 DNA reads as TGTGCCAGCTTAGCGGGGGGGTACAATGAGCAGTTCTTC. As protein: CASLAGGYNEQFF.

This chain links TRBV11-2 with TRBJ1-1; D uncertain. The CDR3 sequence is 14 residues long. With 2 bases removed from V and 1 base from J, the gap between germline ends came to 8 bases. The germline CDR1 and CDR2 sequences are SGHAT and FQNNGV. CDR3 loop: CASSLMVENTEAFF. CDR3 in DNA: TGTGCCAGCAGCTTAATGGTCGAGAACACTGAAGCTTTCTTT.

This sequence joins TRBV2 and TRBJ2-1; no reliable D call. V lost 3 bases and J lost 7, with 10 bases in between. This CDR3 comprises 13 residues. Germline CDR1 SNHLY, CDR2 FYNNEI. Written as DNA, the CDR3 is TGTGCCAGCAGTGAGGGCCGCACGAATGAGCAGTTCTTC. Its translation: CASSEGRTNEQFF.

CDR3 residues: CASTTRQGGEKLFF. The CDR3 region has the DNA TGTGCCAGCACCACGCGACAGGGCGGTGAAAAACTGTTTTTT. The V and J genes are TRBV28 and TRBJ1-4; 7 bases match TRBD1. Per germline, CDR1 MDHEN and CDR2 SYDVKM. Trimming cost V 7 bases and J 7 bases; bases outside gene matches: 9. The CDR3 extends over 14 amino acids.

With regard to this clone: The junction shows a germline mismatch at one end, possibly a read error. This sequence joins TRBV29-1 and TRBJ2-7, with 8 bases identical to TRBD2. The CDR3 sequence is 13 residues long. CDR1 and CDR2 (germline): SQVTM, ANQGSEA. CDR3 in DNA: TGCAGCGTTAGCGGGAGCGCCTCCTATGAGCAGTACTTC. It translates to CSVSGSASYEQYF.

V usage is TRBV7-2 and J usage is TRBJ2-7; D tentatively fits TRBD1 or TRBD2 (5 bases each). V was trimmed by 5 bases and J by 0 bases, leaving 17 bases between them. Germline V gene lookup returns CDR1 SGHTA and CDR2 FQGNSA. The CDR3 extends over 16 amino acids. CDR3 loop: CASSAWGPSSSYEQYF. CDR3 in DNA: TGTGCCAGCAGCGCCTGGGGACCGTCGAGCTCCTACGAGCAGTACTTC.

The table lists this clone with a count of one. The V call is TRBV7-8, the J call TRBJ2-7; 8 bases map to TRBD1. The CDR3 length is 15 residues. The V gene end was trimmed by 5 bases and the J gene end by 2 bases; junction bases not matched to a gene: 8. Germline V gene data show CDR1 as SGHVS and CDR2 as FQNEAQ. CDR3 residues: CASSEFRDRTYEQYF. In DNA form, the CDR3 reads TGTGCCAGCAGCGAGTTCCGGGACAGGACCTACGAGCAGTACTTC.

The rearrangement uses TRBV9 and TRBJ1-1, with a possible D match to TRBD1 (6 bases). The V and J ends lost 0 bases and 2 bases respectively, with 23 bases between them. Germline assignment: CDR1 SGDLS and CDR2 YYNGEE. The CDR3 is 19 amino acids. In DNA, the CDR3 is TGTGCCAGCAGCGTAGTAGGAGGTGGAGCCGGGACAAGTAACACTGAAGCTTTCTTT. Translated: CASSVVGGGAGTSNTEAFF.

The gene calls are TRBV5-1 and TRBJ2-7, with unresolved D. V gave up 2 bases and J gave up 5 bases, with 8 bases separating them. Germline CDR1 reads SGHRS; CDR2 reads YFSETQ. The CDR3 runs to 12 residues. The CDR3 here is CASSFLRNEQYF. For the CDR3, the DNA is TGCGCCAGCAGCTTCTTGAGGAACGAGCAGTACTTC.

J is TRBJ2-5 and V is TRBV19; tentative D call: TRBD1 (6 bases). V lost 6 bases and J 5 bases, leaving 16 bases between the germline ends. Germline assignment: CDR1 LNHDA and CDR2 SQIVND (reference sequence). This CDR3 contains 14 residues. Here the CDR3 reads CASSQPMQGETQYF. The CDR3 DNA sequence: TGTGCCAGTAGCCAACCCATGCAGGGGGAGACCCAGTACTTC.

The chain employs TRBV7-9 and TRBJ2-1, with 7 bases identical to TRBD1. Germline V gives CDR1 SEHNR, CDR2 FQNEAQ (reference sequence). V lost 4 bases, J lost 0 bases, and 12 bases stayed unmatched. The CDR3 runs 18 residues. The CDR3 DNA reads TGTGCCAGCAGCTCGACTAACTTGGACAGGAACTCCTACAATGAGCAGTTCTTC. This codes for CASSSTNLDRNSYNEQFF.

The V call is TRBV7-8, the J call TRBJ2-7; D is possibly TRBD2 (5 bases). The CDR3 length is 13 residues. Deletions cut 7 bases from V and 6 bases from J, with 16 bases between. CDR1 is SGHVS and CDR2 is FQNEAQ in the germline V gene. This CDR3 reads CASNDARGSEQYF. The CDR3 bases are TGTGCCAGCAACGACGCCCGAGGGTCCGAGCAGTACTTC.

The chain combines TRBV6-1 with TRBJ1-4, with TRBD1 identical over 8 bases. There are 17 residues in the CDR3. CDR1 is MNHNS and CDR2 is SASEGT in the germline V gene. With V trimmed by 3 bases and J by 0 bases, 6 bases remained unmatched. CDR3 bases: TGTGCCAGCAGTGATCAGGGGGCACCCGCAACTAATGAAAAACTGTTTTTT. It yields the protein CASSDQGAPATNEKLFF.

V and J are TRBV7-9 and TRBJ2-5, with D possibly TRBD1 on 5 matching bases. CDR3 length: 14 amino acids. CDR1 and CDR2 from the germline V gene are SEHNR and FQNEAQ (reference sequence). The ends were cut back, 2 bases at V and 5 bases at J, with 12 bases in the middle. The CDR3 DNA follows: TGTGCCAGCAGCTTACGGCAGGGCGTCGAGACCCAGTACTTC. Encoded protein: CASSLRQGVETQYF.

In DNA form, the CDR3 reads TGTGCCATCGGGGCTTACAGCTCCTACGAGCAGTACTTC. It encodes CAIGAYSSYEQYF. V is TRBV10-3 and J is TRBJ2-7; maybe TRBD1 (5 bases). The CDR3 runs 13 residues. Trimming took 8 bases from V and 0 from J, leaving 11 bases between them. The germline CDR1 and CDR2 sequences are ENHRY and SYGVKD.